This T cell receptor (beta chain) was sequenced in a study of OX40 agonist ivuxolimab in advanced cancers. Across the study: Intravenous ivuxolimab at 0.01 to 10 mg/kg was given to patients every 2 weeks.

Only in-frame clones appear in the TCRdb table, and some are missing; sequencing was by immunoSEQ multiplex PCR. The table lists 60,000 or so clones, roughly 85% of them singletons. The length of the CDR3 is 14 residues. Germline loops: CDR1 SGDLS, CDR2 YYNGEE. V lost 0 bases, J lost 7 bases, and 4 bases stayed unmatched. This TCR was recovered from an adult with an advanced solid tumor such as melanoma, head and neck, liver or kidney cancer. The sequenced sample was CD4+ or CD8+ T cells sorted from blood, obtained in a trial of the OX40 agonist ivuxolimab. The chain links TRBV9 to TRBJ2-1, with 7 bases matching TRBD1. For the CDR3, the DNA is TGTGCCAGCAGCGTAGCGGACAGGCCAAATGAGCAGTTCTTC. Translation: CASSVADRPNEQFF.